This T cell receptor beta chain originates from a study of post-analysis software for immune sequencing data. cDNA libraries for TCR beta contained unique molecular identifiers. It was from roughly 1 to 10 million T cells that about half a million cDNA molecules came. TCRdb re-derived calls from the PCR reads in MiXCR, one entry per CDR3 protein. The sample includes some 500,000 distinct CDR3 sequences, roughly 45% of them seen just once. This clonotype was seen at least ten times. Sequencing used blood. This clonotype was sampled from a girl under 18 with multiple sclerosis.

The CDR3 DNA sequence: TGTGCCAGCAGTTTATCCCCGGGACAACAAGAGACCCAGTACTTC. Translation: CASSLSPGQQETQYF. The V call is TRBV27, the J call TRBJ2-5, with D perhaps TRBD1 (6 bases). The CDR3 covers 15 residues. CDR1 and CDR2 (germline): MNHEY, SMNVEV (reference sequence). V was cut by 0 bases and J by 2 bases, with 10 bases left in between.